Listed here are 28 T cell receptor beta chains from one sample, sequenced in a study of shared clonotypes between healthy human individuals. Sequencing was performed with immunoSEQ multiplex PCR; in TCRdb, only in-frame clones are kept and a portion is missing. Of 300,000 to 400,000 clones in the sample, approximately 79% were seen once. Sequencing used memory CD4+ T cells sorted from blood. Subset: CD45RA-negative fraction. These receptors all stem from a man aged 30 to 45 in good health.

V gene TRBV5-4 combines with J gene TRBJ2-1, with TRBD2 matching 13 bases. Per the germline V gene, CDR1 is SGHNT and CDR2 is YYREEE (reference sequence). Trimming cost V 3 bases and J 7 bases; bases outside gene matches: 4. CDR3 size: 15 residues. The CDR3 region has the DNA TGTGCCAGCAGCTCCGGGACTAGCGGGAAAAATGAGCAGTTCTTC. This codes for CASSSGTSGKNEQFF. The full variable domain, completed using reference TRBV5-4 and TRBJ2-1, is ETGVTQSPTHLIKTRGQQVTLRCSSQSGHNTVSWYQQALGQGPQFIFQYYREEENGRGNFPPRFSGLQFPNYSSELNVNALELDDSALYLCASSSGTSGKNEQFFGPGTRLTVL.

The chain carries TRBV5-1 and TRBJ2-2, with D perhaps matching TRBD1 (5 bases). The CDR3 covers 14 residues. From germline, CDR1 is SGHRS and CDR2 YFSETQ. Trimming cost V 3 bases and J 6 bases, with 12 bases left between them. CDR3: CASSSLDKSGELFF. The DNA for the CDR3 is TGCGCCAGCAGCTCCCTGGACAAGTCCGGGGAGCTGTTTTTT.

J is TRBJ2-7 and V is TRBV11-2; 7 bases are a match to TRBD1. Germline assignment: CDR1 SGHAT and CDR2 FQNNGV. This CDR3 region has 13 residues. V trimming: 5 bases; J trimming: 5 bases; junction bases outside the gene matches: 6. The CDR3: CASSKDRVNEQYF. CDR3 bases: TGTGCCAGCAGCAAAGACAGGGTCAACGAGCAGTACTTC.

This clone came up a few times. This sequence joins TRBV5-4 and TRBJ2-4; TRBD2 matches at 9 bases. The CDR3 extends over 17 amino acids. Trimming took 3 bases from V and 3 from J; bases not matched to a gene: 10. Germline V lookup: CDR1 SGHNT, CDR2 YYREEE (reference sequence). CDR3 sequence (DNA): TGTGCCAGCAGCTCTAGTCGCGGGAGGGCCGGCAAAAACATTCAGTACTTC. The encoded protein is CASSSSRGRAGKNIQYF.

This rearrangement joins TRBV7-2 to TRBJ2-1; D is undetermined. V gave up 5 bases and J gave up 1 base, with 9 bases separating them. CDR1 and CDR2 from the germline V gene are SGHTA and FQGNSA. CDR3 size: 14 residues. The CDR3 is CASSPSVSYNEQFF. The CDR3 DNA reads as TGTGCCAGCAGCCCCAGCGTTTCCTACAATGAGCAGTTCTTC.

This chain joins TRBV19 and TRBJ2-7, with TRBD1 identical over 7 bases. Per the germline V gene, CDR1 is LNHDA and CDR2 is SQIVND (reference sequence). The trim removed 6 bases at V and 4 bases at J, leaving 6 bases unmatched. The CDR3 runs 13 residues. In DNA, the CDR3 is TGTGCCAGTAGCCTGGGACAGACTTACGAGCAGTACTTC. Amino acid sequence: CASSLGQTYEQYF.

This clone was seen ten or more times. V usage is TRBV5-4 and J usage is TRBJ2-2; D uncertain. Germline CDR1 reads SGHNT; CDR2 reads YYREEE (reference sequence). The CDR3 is 14 amino acids. The V gene lost 2 bases and the J gene lost 4 bases, with 9 bases spanning the gap. The CDR3 loop is CASSFSDFTGELFF. Here the CDR3 DNA reads TGTGCCAGCAGCTTTTCCGATTTCACCGGGGAGCTGTTTTTT. Full variable domain (outside the CDR3, taken from reference TRBV5-4 and TRBJ2-2): ETGVTQSPTHLIKTRGQQVTLRCSSQSGHNTVSWYQQALGQGPQFIFQYYREEENGRGNFPPRFSGLQFPNYSSELNVNALELDDSALYLCASSFSDFTGELFFGEGSRLTVL.

The chain is built from TRBV19 and TRBJ2-1; D not resolved. This CDR3 is built from 13 residues. Germline V gives CDR1 LNHDA, CDR2 SQIVND (reference sequence). V lost 7 bases and J lost 1, with 8 bases in between. In DNA, the CDR3 is TGTGCCAGTAAGACCGGGTCCTACAATGAGCAGTTCTTC. This gives the protein CASKTGSYNEQFF.

This sequence joins TRBV10-3 and TRBJ2-7; D might be TRBD1 (6 bases). The CDR3 has 14 residues. CDR1 is ENHRY and CDR2 is SYGVKD in the germline V gene. The V gene lost 2 bases and the J gene lost 2 bases, with 10 bases spanning the gap. CDR3 protein: CAISEPRGAYEQYF. Here the CDR3 DNA reads TGTGCCATCAGTGAGCCCAGGGGAGCCTACGAGCAGTACTTC.

The chain employs TRBV7-2 and TRBJ2-7; 7 nucleotides align to TRBD2. The trim removed 2 bases at V and 4 bases at J, leaving 5 bases unmatched. This CDR3 is 14 amino acids long. Germline loops: CDR1 SGHTA, CDR2 FQGNSA. This CDR3 reads CASSLRVSGYEQYF. DNA for the CDR3: TGTGCCAGCAGCTTACGTGTTAGCGGGTACGAGCAGTACTTC.

The chain links TRBV6-5 to TRBJ2-7; tentative D call: TRBD2 (5 bases). Trimming removed 5 bases at V and 3 bases at J, with 11 bases between. Germline lookup yields CDR1 MNHEY and CDR2 SVGAGI. The CDR3 runs 13 residues. CDR3 protein: CASSPPGIYEQYF. CDR3 bases: TGTGCCAGCAGTCCTCCGGGGATCTACGAGCAGTACTTC.

The chain recombines TRBV7-8 with TRBJ2-5; D is uncertain. V was shortened by 4 bases and J by 4 bases, with 10 bases between the two germline ends. The length of the CDR3 is 13 residues. Germline loops: CDR1 SGHVS, CDR2 FQNEAQ. The CDR3 is CASSSQRGETQYF. The CDR3 nucleotides are TGTGCCAGCAGCTCCCAACGAGGAGAGACCCAGTACTTC.

This clone is medium-sized within its sample. The chain combines TRBV11-2 with TRBJ2-7; no definite D call. Germline lookup yields CDR1 SGHAT and CDR2 FQNNGV. Between the trimmed V and J ends, which lost 0 bases and 0 bases, there was a span of 12 bases. The CDR3 is made up of 16 amino acids. This CDR3 is CASSLDIPRYSYEQYF. DNA for the CDR3: TGTGCCAGCAGCTTAGATATCCCGAGGTACTCCTACGAGCAGTACTTC.

The chain links TRBV7-2 to TRBJ2-3; 7 bases line up with TRBD2. The CDR3 is made up of 16 amino acids. Germline V CDR1 and CDR2: SGHTA, FQGNSA. V lost 5 bases and J lost 0; bases outside the gene matches: 8. The CDR3 nucleotides are TGTGCCAGCAGCCGTGTAAGCGGGGCTAGCACAGATACGCAGTATTTT. Its protein is CASSRVSGASTDTQYF.

The J gene is TRBJ2-7, the V gene TRBV7-9; weak D call: TRBD2 (7 bases). V was shortened by 5 bases and J by 6 bases, with 20 bases between the two germline ends. The germline V gene encodes CDR1 SEHNR and CDR2 FQNEAQ (reference sequence). This CDR3 contains 15 residues. The CDR3 reads CASSPERGRAREQYF. CDR3 DNA sequence: TGTGCCAGCAGCCCCGAGAGGGGGAGGGCCCGCGAGCAGTACTTC.

V is TRBV2 and J is TRBJ2-4, with D possibly TRBD2 on 5 matching bases. Germline lookup yields CDR1 SNHLY and CDR2 FYNNEI. Between the trimmed V and J ends, which lost 1 base and 7 bases, there was a span of 11 bases. The CDR3 sequence is 14 residues long. Here the CDR3 reads CASSEDRDSNIQYF. CDR3 coding DNA: TGTGCCAGCAGTGAAGATCGGGATTCGAACATTCAGTACTTC.

Regarding this clone: The sample carries other DNA sequences with the same CDR3. V usage is TRBV9 and J usage is TRBJ2-3, with TRBD1 as a possible D gene (6 bases). This CDR3 comprises 14 residues. CDR1 is SGDLS and CDR2 is YYNGEE in the germline V gene. V was shortened by 2 bases and J by 2 bases, with 9 bases between the two germline ends. The CDR3 region is CASSVRGSTDTQYF. Written as DNA, the CDR3 is TGTGCCAGCAGCGTCAGGGGATCCACAGATACGCAGTATTTT.

The chain employs TRBV19 and TRBJ2-7; a weak D match, TRBD1 (5 bases). This CDR3 spans 15 amino acids. Trimming took 1 base from V and 3 from J, leaving 13 bases between them. Germline CDR1 and CDR2: LNHDA and SQIVND (reference sequence). The CDR3: CASSIVGREFYEQYF. CDR3 bases: TGTGCCAGTAGTATAGTCGGCAGGGAATTCTACGAGCAGTACTTC.

As for this clone: Distinct nucleotide sequences in the sample also encode this CDR3. This sequence joins TRBV10-2 and TRBJ2-3; D is uncertain. V was shortened by 4 bases and J by 5 bases, with 4 bases between the two germline ends. The V gene's germline CDR1 is WSHSY and CDR2 SAAADI. This CDR3 has 11 amino acids. CDR3 DNA sequence: TGCGCCAGCAGTGGGGGAGATACGCAGTATTTT. It translates to CASSGGDTQYF.

The V and J genes are TRBV7-9 and TRBJ1-4; no clear D. Germline values: CDR1 SEHNR, CDR2 FQNEAQ (reference sequence). Trimming left V 1 base short and J 4 bases short, with 7 bases between. The CDR3 runs to 14 residues. The CDR3 protein is CASSLDMGNEKLFF. The DNA of the CDR3 is TGTGCCAGCAGCTTAGACATGGGTAATGAAAAACTGTTTTTT.

The chain combines TRBV28 with TRBJ2-6, with D hard to call. Germline CDR1 is MDHEN and CDR2 is SYDVKM. The V and J ends lost 3 bases and 0 bases respectively, with 9 bases between them. This CDR3 is 16 amino acids long. The CDR3 nucleotides are TGTGCCAGCAGTTTTCAGGCCCCCTCTGGGGCCAACGTCCTGACTTTC. This sequence encodes CASSFQAPSGANVLTF.

The chain carries TRBV6-5 and TRBJ2-3, with 12 nucleotides matching TRBD2. This CDR3 is built from 15 residues. Germline CDR1 MNHEY, CDR2 SVGAGI. V trimming: 5 bases; J trimming: 3 bases; junction bases outside the gene matches: 3. CDR3 protein: CASSPSGRGTDTQYF. CDR3 DNA sequence: TGTGCCAGCAGTCCTAGCGGGAGGGGGACAGATACGCAGTATTTT.

The CDR3 loop reads CASGVSGNQPQHF. As DNA, the CDR3 is TGTGCCAGCGGGGTCTCGGGCAATCAGCCCCAGCATTTT. The chain carries TRBV6-6 and TRBJ1-5; D is undetermined. This CDR3 comprises 13 residues. V lost 8 bases, J lost 2 bases, and 10 bases lay in between. Germline CDR1 reads MNHNY; CDR2 reads SVGAGI (reference sequence).

This chain links TRBV28 with TRBJ2-5; a weak D match, TRBD2 (6 bases). The CDR3 is 14 residues long. The germline V and J ends were trimmed by 3 bases and 1 base, with 9 bases remaining between them. Germline CDR1 and CDR2: MDHEN and SYDVKM. The CDR3 loop reads CASSLGGPQETQYF. CDR3 DNA sequence: TGTGCCAGCAGTTTGGGGGGACCCCAAGAGACCCAGTACTTC.

The chain combines TRBV6-6 with TRBJ1-2; D not certain. Germline V lookup: CDR1 MNHNY, CDR2 SVGAGI (reference sequence). The CDR3 consists of 13 residues. Trimming pared 7 bases from V and 0 bases from J, leaving 9 bases between. The CDR3 loop is CASIPTTNYGYTF. The CDR3 DNA sequence: TGTGCCAGCATCCCGACTACTAACTATGGCTACACCTTC.

This clone was detected once. V usage is TRBV19 and J usage is TRBJ2-2, with D perhaps TRBD2 (5 bases). V dropped 5 bases and J dropped 7 bases, with 17 bases sitting between them. CDR1 and CDR2 from the germline V gene are LNHDA and SQIVND (reference sequence). CDR3 size: 15 residues. For the CDR3, the DNA is TGTGCCAGTAGTCGGACGGGATCTTTTTTCGGGGAGCTGTTTTTT. Translated: CASSRTGSFFGELFF.

The chain uses TRBV7-2 and TRBJ1-2; TRBD1 is a possible D gene (5 bases). The germline V gene has CDR1 SGHTA and CDR2 FQGNSA. V was pared by 4 bases and J by 2 bases, with 8 bases between. The CDR3 is 13 amino acids. CDR3: CASSSRGNYGYTF. The DNA of the CDR3 is TGTGCCAGCAGCTCACGGGGGAACTATGGCTACACCTTC. The complete variable domain, with remaining parts taken from reference TRBV7-2 and TRBJ1-2, reads GAGVSQSPSNKVTEKGKDVELRCDPISGHTALYWYRQSLGQGLEFLIYFQGNSAPDKSGLPSDRFSAERTGGSVSTLTIQRTQQEDSAVYLCASSSRGNYGYTFGSGTRLTVV.

This chain links TRBV9 with TRBJ2-1; 7 positions agree with TRBD2. CDR3 length: 15 amino acids. Per the germline V gene, CDR1 is SGDLS and CDR2 is YYNGEE. The V segment lost 0 bases and the J segment 10 bases; nucleotides outside the gene matches: 10. DNA of the CDR3: TGTGCCAGCAGCGTAGGGGTGGCGGGAGCTCGCGAGCAGTTCTTC. Translated, it gives CASSVGVAGAREQFF.